This T cell receptor (beta chain) was identified during a study of TIL therapy for anti-PD-1-resistant metastatic lung cancer. Study-wide background: Tumors had a median PD-L1 proportion score of about 6%. Most patients had lung adenocarcinoma.

Sequencing used immunoSEQ v3. Here immunoSEQ multiplex PCR was the method, and the copy in TCRdb shows in-frame clones only, minus some. The data hold tens of thousands of clones, with approximately 70% observed a single time. V lost 9 bases to trimming and J lost 0 bases; unmatched junction nucleotides: 8. In germline, CDR1 is LNHDA, CDR2 SQIVND (reference sequence). CDR3 length: 14 residues. Time point of the sample: pre-treatment sample, taken before nivolumab and TIL therapy. Tumor tissue came from excised metastases, mostly pleural nodules or supraclavicular lymph nodes. Patients then received nivolumab; progressors got lymphodepletion, TIL and IL-2. Adults with stage 4 NSCLC were enrolled in a phase I trial.

The chain employs TRBV19 and TRBJ2-7; TRBD2 agrees at 7 bases. The TCR originated in a person aged 25 to 85 with non-small cell lung cancer. Sequences were derived from tumor tissue, sampled at baseline. The CDR3 nucleotides are TGTGCCAGAGCAGGGAGGGGAAGCTCCTACGAGCAGTACTTC. Protein: CARAGRGSSYEQYF.